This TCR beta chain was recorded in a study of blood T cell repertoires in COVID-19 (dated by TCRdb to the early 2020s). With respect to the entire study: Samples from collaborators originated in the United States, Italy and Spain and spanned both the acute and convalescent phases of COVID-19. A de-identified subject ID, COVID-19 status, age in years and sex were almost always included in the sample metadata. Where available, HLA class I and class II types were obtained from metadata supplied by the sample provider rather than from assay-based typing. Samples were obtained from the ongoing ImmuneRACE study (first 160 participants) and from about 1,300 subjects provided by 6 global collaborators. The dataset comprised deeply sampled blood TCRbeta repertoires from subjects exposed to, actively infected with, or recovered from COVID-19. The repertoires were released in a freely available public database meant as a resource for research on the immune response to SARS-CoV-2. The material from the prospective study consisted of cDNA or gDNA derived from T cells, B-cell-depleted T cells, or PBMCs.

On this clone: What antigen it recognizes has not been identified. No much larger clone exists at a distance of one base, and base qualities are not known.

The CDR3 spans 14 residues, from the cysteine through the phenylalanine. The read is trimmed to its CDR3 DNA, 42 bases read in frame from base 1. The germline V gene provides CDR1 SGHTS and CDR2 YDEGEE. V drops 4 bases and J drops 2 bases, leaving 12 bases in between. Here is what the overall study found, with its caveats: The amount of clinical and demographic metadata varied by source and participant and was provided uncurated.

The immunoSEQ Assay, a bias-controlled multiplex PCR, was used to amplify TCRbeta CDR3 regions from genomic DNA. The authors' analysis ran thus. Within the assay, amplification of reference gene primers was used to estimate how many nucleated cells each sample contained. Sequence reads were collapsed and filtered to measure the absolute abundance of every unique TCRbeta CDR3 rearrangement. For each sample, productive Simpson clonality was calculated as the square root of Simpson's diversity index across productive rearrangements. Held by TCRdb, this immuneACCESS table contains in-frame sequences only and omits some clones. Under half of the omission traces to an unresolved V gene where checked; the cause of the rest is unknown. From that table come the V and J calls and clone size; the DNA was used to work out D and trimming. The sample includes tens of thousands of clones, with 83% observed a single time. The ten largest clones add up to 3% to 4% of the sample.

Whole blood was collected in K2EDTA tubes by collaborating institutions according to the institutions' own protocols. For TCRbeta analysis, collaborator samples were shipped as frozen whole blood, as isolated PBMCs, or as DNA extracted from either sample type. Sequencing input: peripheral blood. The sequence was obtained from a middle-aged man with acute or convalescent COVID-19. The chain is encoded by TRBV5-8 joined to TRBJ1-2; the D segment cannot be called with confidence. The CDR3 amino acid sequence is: CASSLRRGNYGYTF. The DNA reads TGTGCCAGCAGCCTGCGACGCGGGAACTATGGCTACACCTTC.